This T cell receptor beta chain stems from a study of T cell responses to AZD1222 COVID-19 vaccine. Study conclusions and caveats: Repertoire collection took place solely once the T cell response had peaked. Donors were largely white British and mainly female; clonal diversity was possibly underestimated. Regions 160-218 and 743-854 held dominance among vaccine-associated CD4 TCRs, which spanned spike.

As regards this clone: As yet, its antigen is unknown.

Generated by immunoSEQ multiplex PCR, the TCRdb table keeps only in-frame clones and is missing some. The table shows over 40,000 clones, with approximately 83% occurring only once. The germline V gene has CDR1 SGHRS and CDR2 YFSETQ. The V segment lost 0 bases and the J segment 2 bases; nucleotides outside the gene matches: 3. This CDR3 is 16 amino acids long. This sequence originates from an adult in good health. The chain is built from TRBV5-1 and TRBJ2-5; the match to TRBD2 covers 11 bases. This specimen consisted of peripheral blood, obtained on day 0 of AZD1222 vaccination. The DNA for the CDR3 is TGCGCCAGCAGCTTGGGACTAGCGGGGATGCAAGAGACCCAGTACTTC. Its translation: CASSLGLAGMQETQYF.